This is a list of T cell receptor beta chains from one sample in a study of neoadjuvant anti-PD-1 for oral cavity cancer. Only in-frame clones appear in the TCRdb table, and some are missing; sequencing was by immunoSEQ multiplex PCR. The sample holds around 67,000 clones, approximately 87% seen once. The material sequenced was PBMCs, taken after nivolumab (anti-PD-1) treatment. These receptors were obtained from a person aged 35-80 years with oral cavity squamous cell carcinoma. CDR3s leave out the opening cysteine and the closing phenylalanine or tryptophan. Where a row states a size, it is once, few, many or the class of an expanded clone; other rows omit it.

j_call: TRBJ2-1
v_call: TRBV11-2
clone_size: -
cdr3_aa: ASSGLGAYNEQF

j_call: TRBJ2-4
v_call: TRBV10-3
clone_size: -
cdr3_aa: ASHFRQGAKNIQY

j_call: TRBJ2-2
v_call: TRBV11-3
clone_size: -
cdr3_aa: ASSPRGTNTGELF

j_call: TRBJ2-2
v_call: TRBV30
clone_size: -
cdr3_aa: AWSPLSGTGATGELF

j_call: TRBJ2-7
v_call: TRBV6-1
clone_size: -
cdr3_aa: AGGQGNEQY

j_call: TRBJ1-1
v_call: TRBV25-1
clone_size: -
cdr3_aa: ASSETGRHTEAF

j_call: TRBJ1-6
v_call: TRBV30
clone_size: -
cdr3_aa: AWSVGQGVSPLH

j_call: TRBJ1-5
v_call: TRBV30
clone_size: -
cdr3_aa: ASGQGGIQPQH

j_call: TRBJ2-2
v_call: TRBV5-1
clone_size: few
cdr3_aa: ASSPHPMDGELF

j_call: TRBJ2-1
v_call: TRBV5-5
clone_size: -
cdr3_aa: ASSLATSALNEQF

j_call: TRBJ2-3
v_call: TRBV30
clone_size: -
cdr3_aa: AWRGLAGTDTQY

j_call: TRBJ1-3
v_call: TRBV9
clone_size: -
cdr3_aa: ASSTVDSGNTIY

j_call: TRBJ2-7
v_call: TRBV11-1
clone_size: -
cdr3_aa: ASSIDRGSTYEQY

j_call: TRBJ1-1
v_call: TRBV5-5
clone_size: once
cdr3_aa: ASVLYPGPPNEAF

j_call: TRBJ2-4
v_call: TRBV14
clone_size: -
cdr3_aa: ASSQGLYTRKDKNIQY

j_call: TRBJ2-1
v_call: TRBV7-2
clone_size: -
cdr3_aa: ASSRSSGSSYNEQF

j_call: TRBJ2-3
v_call: TRBV7-9
clone_size: once
cdr3_aa: ASSLEGDTQY

j_call: TRBJ2-3
v_call: TRBV25-1
clone_size: -
cdr3_aa: ASSVLSVDTQY

j_call: TRBJ1-1
v_call: TRBV11-2
clone_size: -
cdr3_aa: ASSLPFRNTEAF

j_call: TRBJ2-7
v_call: TRBV30
clone_size: -
cdr3_aa: AWRDGGYEQY

j_call: TRBJ1-2
v_call: TRBV28
clone_size: -
cdr3_aa: ASSLGGGWNYGYT

j_call: TRBJ1-3
v_call: TRBV13
clone_size: -
cdr3_aa: ASSLLVSGNTIY

j_call: TRBJ2-5
v_call: TRBV7-2
clone_size: once
cdr3_aa: ASSLGVVWTGGAGETQY

j_call: TRBJ2-3
v_call: TRBV10-2
clone_size: -
cdr3_aa: ASRWTQPTDTQY

j_call: TRBJ1-4
v_call: TRBV27
clone_size: -
cdr3_aa: ASRLRPRAVEKLF

j_call: TRBJ1-5
v_call: TRBV18
clone_size: -
cdr3_aa: ASSPPGQRNQPQH

j_call: TRBJ1-2
v_call: TRBV5-6
clone_size: -
cdr3_aa: ASSYGSHPYGYT

j_call: TRBJ1-1
v_call: TRBV5-4
clone_size: few
cdr3_aa: ASSVDLAGQTEAF

j_call: TRBJ1-2
v_call: TRBV20-1
clone_size: -
cdr3_aa: SGGDLYGYI

j_call: TRBJ2-7
v_call: TRBV29-1
clone_size: -
cdr3_aa: SVESALTYEQY

j_call: TRBJ1-5
v_call: TRBV4-1
clone_size: -
cdr3_aa: ASSQVGGGEYQPQH

j_call: TRBJ2-3
v_call: TRBV19
clone_size: -
cdr3_aa: ATRTSGAGDTQY

j_call: TRBJ2-5
v_call: TRBV15
clone_size: -
cdr3_aa: ATSSTGGRETQY

j_call: TRBJ1-5
v_call: TRBV5-4
clone_size: few
cdr3_aa: ASSQEGGPQH

j_call: TRBJ1-2
v_call: TRBV5-4
clone_size: -
cdr3_aa: ASSLEGFRGYT

j_call: TRBJ1-2
v_call: TRBV9
clone_size: -
cdr3_aa: ASSVEPLGGYT

j_call: TRBJ1-2
v_call: TRBV6-5
clone_size: -
cdr3_aa: ASSSWTGGPNYGYT